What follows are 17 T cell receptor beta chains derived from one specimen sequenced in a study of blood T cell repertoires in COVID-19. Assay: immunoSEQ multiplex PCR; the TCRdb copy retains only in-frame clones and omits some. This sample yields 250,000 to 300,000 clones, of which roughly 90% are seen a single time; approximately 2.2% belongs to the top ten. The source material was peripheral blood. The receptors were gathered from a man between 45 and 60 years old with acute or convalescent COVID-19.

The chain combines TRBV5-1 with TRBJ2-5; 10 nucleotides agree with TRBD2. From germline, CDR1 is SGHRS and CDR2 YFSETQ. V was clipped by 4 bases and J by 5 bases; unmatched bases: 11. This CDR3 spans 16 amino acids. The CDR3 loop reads CASSPVASGGGETQYF. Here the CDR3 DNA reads TGCGCCAGCAGCCCCGTTGCTAGCGGGGGAGGGGAGACCCAGTACTTC.

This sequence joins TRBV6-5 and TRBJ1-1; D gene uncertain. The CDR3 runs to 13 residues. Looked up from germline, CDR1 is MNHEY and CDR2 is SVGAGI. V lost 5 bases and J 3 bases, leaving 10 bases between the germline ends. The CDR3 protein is CASSPLPYTEAFF. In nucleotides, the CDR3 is TGTGCCAGCAGTCCCCTCCCTTACACTGAAGCTTTCTTT.

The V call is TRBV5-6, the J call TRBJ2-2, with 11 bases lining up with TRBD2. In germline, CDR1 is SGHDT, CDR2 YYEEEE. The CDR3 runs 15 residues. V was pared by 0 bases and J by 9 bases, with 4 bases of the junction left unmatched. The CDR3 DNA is TGTGCCAGCAGCTTGGATCTAGCGGGGGGCAGGGAGCTGTTTTTT. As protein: CASSLDLAGGRELFF.

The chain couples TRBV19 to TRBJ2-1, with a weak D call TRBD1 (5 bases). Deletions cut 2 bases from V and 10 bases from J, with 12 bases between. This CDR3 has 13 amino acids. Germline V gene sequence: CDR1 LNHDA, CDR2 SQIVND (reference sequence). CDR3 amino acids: CASSIMGPGEQFF. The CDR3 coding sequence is TGTGCCAGTAGTATAATGGGGCCCGGGGAGCAGTTCTTC.

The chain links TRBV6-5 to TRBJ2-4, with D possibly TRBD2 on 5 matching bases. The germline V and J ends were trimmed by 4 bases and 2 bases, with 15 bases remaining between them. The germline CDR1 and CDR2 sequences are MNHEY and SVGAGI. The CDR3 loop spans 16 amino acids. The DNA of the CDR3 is TGTGCCAGCAGTTCCCCCGACGGGGTCTCCAAAAACATTCAGTACTTC. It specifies CASSSPDGVSKNIQYF.

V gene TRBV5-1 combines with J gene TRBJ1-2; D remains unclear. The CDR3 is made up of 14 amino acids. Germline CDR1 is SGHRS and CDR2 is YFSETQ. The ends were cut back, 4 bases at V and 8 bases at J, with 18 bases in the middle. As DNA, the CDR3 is TGCGCCAGCAGCCCTACCCGGACGGGAGGCGGCTACACCTTC. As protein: CASSPTRTGGGYTF.

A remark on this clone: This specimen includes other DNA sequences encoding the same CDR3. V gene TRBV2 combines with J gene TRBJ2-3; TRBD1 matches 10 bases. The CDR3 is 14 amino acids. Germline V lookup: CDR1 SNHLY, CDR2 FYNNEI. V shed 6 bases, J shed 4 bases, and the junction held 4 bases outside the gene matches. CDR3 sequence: CASSRDRGADTQYF. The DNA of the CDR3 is TGTGCCAGCAGCCGGGACAGGGGTGCAGATACGCAGTATTTT.

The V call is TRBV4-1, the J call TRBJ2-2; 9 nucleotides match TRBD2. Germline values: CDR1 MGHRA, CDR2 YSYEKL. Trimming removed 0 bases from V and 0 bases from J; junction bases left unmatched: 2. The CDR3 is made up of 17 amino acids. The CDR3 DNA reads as TGCGCCAGCAGCCAAGAGGCTAGCGGGGCGAACACCGGGGAGCTGTTTTTT. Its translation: CASSQEASGANTGELFF.

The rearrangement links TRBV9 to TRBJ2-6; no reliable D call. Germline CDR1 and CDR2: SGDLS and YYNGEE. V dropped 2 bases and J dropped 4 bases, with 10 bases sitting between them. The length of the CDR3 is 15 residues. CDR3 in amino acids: CASSVPGAGANVLTF. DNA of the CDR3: TGTGCCAGCAGCGTCCCGGGTGCAGGGGCCAACGTCCTGACTTTC.

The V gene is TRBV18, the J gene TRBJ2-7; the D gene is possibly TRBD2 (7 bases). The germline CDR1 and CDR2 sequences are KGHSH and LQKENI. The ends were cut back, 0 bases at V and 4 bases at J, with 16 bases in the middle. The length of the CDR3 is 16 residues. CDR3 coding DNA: TGTGCCAGCTCACCACCGAACCAGGGGAGGGAATACGAGCAGTACTTC. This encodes CASSPPNQGREYEQYF.

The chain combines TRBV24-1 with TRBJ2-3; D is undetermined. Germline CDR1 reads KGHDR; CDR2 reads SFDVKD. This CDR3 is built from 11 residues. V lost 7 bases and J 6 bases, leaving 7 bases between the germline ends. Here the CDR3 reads CATSPGDTQYF. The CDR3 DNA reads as TGTGCCACCAGCCCCGGGGATACGCAGTATTTT.

CDR3 DNA sequence: TGTGCCAGCAGGCGTGCGGGAGACACTGAAGCTTTCTTT. It translates to CASRRAGDTEAFF. The chain has TRBV14 and TRBJ1-1; D not certain. Germline CDR1 is SGHDN and CDR2 is FVKESK. The CDR3 is made up of 13 amino acids. V was trimmed by 6 bases and J by 3 bases, leaving 11 bases between them.

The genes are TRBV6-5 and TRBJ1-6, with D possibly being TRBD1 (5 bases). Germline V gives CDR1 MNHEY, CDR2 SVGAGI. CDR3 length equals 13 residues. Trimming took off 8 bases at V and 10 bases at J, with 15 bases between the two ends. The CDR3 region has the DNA TGTGCCAGCCGGAGCGACAGTGCATCACCCCTCCACTTT. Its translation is CASRSDSASPLHF.

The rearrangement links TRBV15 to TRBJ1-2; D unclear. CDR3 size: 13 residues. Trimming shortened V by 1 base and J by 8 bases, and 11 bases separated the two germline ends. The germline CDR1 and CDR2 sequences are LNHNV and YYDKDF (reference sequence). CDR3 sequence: CATSRVRETGYTF. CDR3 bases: TGTGCCACCAGCAGAGTACGGGAGACGGGCTACACCTTC.

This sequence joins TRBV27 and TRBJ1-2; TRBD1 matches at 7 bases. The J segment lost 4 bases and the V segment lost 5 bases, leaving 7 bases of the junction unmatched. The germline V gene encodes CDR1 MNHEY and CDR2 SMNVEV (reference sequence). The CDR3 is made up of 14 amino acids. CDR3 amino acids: CASSLDRAGYGYTF. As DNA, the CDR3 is TGTGCCAGCAGTCTTGACAGGGCTGGCTATGGCTACACCTTC.

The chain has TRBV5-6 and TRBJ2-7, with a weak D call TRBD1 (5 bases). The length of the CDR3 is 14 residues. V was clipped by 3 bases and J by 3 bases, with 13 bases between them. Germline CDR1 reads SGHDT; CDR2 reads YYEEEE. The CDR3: CASSSGYRSYEQYF. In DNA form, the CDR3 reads TGTGCCAGCAGCTCCGGGTACAGGAGCTACGAGCAGTACTTC.

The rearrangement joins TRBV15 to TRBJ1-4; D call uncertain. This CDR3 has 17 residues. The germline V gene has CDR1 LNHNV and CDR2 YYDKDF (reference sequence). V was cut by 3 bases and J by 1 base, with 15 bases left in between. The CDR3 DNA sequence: TGTGCCACCAGCAGGAGGGCACTTTATAAAACTAATGAAAAACTGTTTTTT. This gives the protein CATSRRALYKTNEKLFF.